The T cell receptor beta chain described here comes from a study of blood T cell repertoires in COVID-19. Authors' data handling: Reference gene primers were amplified, and this amplification served to estimate nucleated cell counts. The repertoire was sequenced with immunoSEQ multiplex PCR; TCRdb's copy has only in-frame clones and lacks some. That table furnishes V, J and clone size, whereas the DNA furnished D and trimming. The data hold 250,000 or so clones, with roughly four fifths observed a single time. Grouping used clinical history reported by participants in a survey and questionnaire. Among Cohort 3 donors, those recovered had two negative PCRs, clearance, or symptom resolution. Trimming pared 4 bases from V and 4 bases from J, leaving 13 bases between. This CDR3 is 15 amino acids long. CDR1 and CDR2 from the germline V gene are MNHEY and SMNVEV (reference sequence).

The chain employs TRBV27 and TRBJ2-2; possibly TRBD1 for D (6 bases). The sequencing input was PBMCs or T cells enriched from blood (not recorded which). This TCR came from a man aged 45-60 years who had recovered from COVID-19. CDR3 in amino acids: CASSWGQTITGELFF. For the CDR3, the DNA is TGTGCCAGCAGTTGGGGGCAGACCATCACCGGGGAGCTGTTTTTT.